This T cell receptor (beta chain) was identified during a study of cytomegalovirus exposure and HLA in healthy donors. Study-level results: A later analysis reportedly found that, within productive TCRs, an Asian-associated ancestry cluster had fewer N-insertions than the mean observed across the roughly 630 donors. Among TCR sequences, most were rare, though some public TCRs appeared in many donors.

This CDR3 region has 14 residues. CDR1 is ENHRY, CDR2 SYGVKD, per germline. V shed 3 bases and J shed 8 bases, with 17 bases lying between them. Turning to this clone: Its antigen is currently unknown.

A multiplex PCR was run with 60 Vbeta primers and 13 Jbeta primers. Sequencing used immunoSEQ multiplex PCR; TCRdb keeps in-frame clones, though not all of them. Among some 120,000 clones listed, around 10% were seen once. This clonotype was sampled from a man younger than 40 in good health and CMV-seronegative. The sample consisted of PBMCs. The V call is TRBV10-3, the J call TRBJ2-7, with D possibly being TRBD2 (6 bases). CDR3 coding DNA: TGTGCCATCAGTGATGGTAGCGGAGGCGTCCAGCAGTACTTC. Translated, it gives CAISDGSGGVQQYF.